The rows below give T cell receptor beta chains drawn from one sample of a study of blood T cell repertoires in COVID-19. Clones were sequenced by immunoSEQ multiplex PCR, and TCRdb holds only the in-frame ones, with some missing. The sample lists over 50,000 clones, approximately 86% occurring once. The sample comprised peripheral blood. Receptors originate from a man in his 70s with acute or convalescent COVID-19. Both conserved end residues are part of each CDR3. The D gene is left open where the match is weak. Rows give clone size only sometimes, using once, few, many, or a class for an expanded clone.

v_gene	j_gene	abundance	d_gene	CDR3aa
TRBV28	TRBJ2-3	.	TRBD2	CASSLTSGGGNTQYF
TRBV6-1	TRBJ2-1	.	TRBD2	CASSEWWGGNEQFF
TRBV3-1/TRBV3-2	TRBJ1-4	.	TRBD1	CASSRDRDNEKLFF
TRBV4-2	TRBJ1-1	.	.	CASSQDRVNTEAFF
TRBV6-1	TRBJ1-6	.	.	CASSERNSYNSPLHF
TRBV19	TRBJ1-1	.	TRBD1	CASSEDRVSTEAFF
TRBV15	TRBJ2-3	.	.	CATSSPVGGVQGTDTQYF
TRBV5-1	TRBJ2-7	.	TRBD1	CASSSHDQPGQGFDEQYF
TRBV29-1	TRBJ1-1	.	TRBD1	CSVGGQGLGTAEAFF
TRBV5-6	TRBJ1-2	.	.	CASPVPGEDGYTF
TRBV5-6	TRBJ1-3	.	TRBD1	CASSLGRTGENTIYF
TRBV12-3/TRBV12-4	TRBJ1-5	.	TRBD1	CASSLSGGQPQHF
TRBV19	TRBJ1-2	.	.	CASSLRQGYGYTF
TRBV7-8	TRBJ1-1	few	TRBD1	CASSLAGWDRRNTEAFF
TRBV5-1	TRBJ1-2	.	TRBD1	CASSLGQGAGGYTF
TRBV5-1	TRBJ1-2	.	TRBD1	CASSFSGQPTRESNYGYTF
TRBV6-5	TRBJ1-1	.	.	CASMTLTEAFF
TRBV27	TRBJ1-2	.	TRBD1	CASSTDRGVYGYTF
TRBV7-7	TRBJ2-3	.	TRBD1	CASSPGQGADADTQYF
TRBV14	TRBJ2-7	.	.	CASSQDEDYGRGISYEQYF
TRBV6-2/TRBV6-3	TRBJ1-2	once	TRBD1	CASSRGQGKWTNYGYTF
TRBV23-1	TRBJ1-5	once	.	CASSQSGGDSNQPQHF
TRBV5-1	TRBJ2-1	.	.	CASSPGQYNEQFF
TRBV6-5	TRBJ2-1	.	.	CASSYTVYNEQFF
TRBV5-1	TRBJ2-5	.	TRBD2	CASTLSGGQETQYF
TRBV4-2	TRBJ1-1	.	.	CASSYRQSMNTEAFF
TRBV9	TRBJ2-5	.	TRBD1	CASSAARYRGRETQYF
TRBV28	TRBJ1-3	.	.	CASSLNTRGAGEGMYSGNTIYF
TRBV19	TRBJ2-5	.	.	CASSILLQETQYF
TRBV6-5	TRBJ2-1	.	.	CASTPRGDYNEQFF
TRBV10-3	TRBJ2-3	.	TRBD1	CAIRQGANADTQYF
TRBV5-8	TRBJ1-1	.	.	CASSLDHSLQNGAFF
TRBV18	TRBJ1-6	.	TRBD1	CASSFGQGGLNSPLHF
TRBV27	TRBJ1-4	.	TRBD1	CASRTTGGAGEKLFF
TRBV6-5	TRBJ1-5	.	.	CASWGQINQPQHF
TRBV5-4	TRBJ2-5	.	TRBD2	CASTGERGLQGTQYF
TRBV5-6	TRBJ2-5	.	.	CASRIGTLKDQETQYF
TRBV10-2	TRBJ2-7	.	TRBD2	CASSERLAGPYEQYF
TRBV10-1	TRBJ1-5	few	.	CASTQRGALNQPQHF
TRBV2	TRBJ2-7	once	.	CATPPGTSDSYEQYF
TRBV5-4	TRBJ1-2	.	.	CASSLDRRYGYTF
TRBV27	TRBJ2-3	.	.	CASSLSGAETRQYF
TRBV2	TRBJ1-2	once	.	CASRPTGEYGYTF
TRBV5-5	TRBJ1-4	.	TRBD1	CASRGQGLGGEKLFF
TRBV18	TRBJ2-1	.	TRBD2	CASSETSGVYNEQFF
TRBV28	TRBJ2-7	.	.	CASTGGRNTYEQYF
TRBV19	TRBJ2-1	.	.	CASSAKSEQFF
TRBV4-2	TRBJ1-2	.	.	CASSQDVDSSLGSGYTF
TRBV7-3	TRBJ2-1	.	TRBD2	CASSSRLAADYEQFF
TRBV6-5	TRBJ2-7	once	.	CASTQGGTVTYEQYF
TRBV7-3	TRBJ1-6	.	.	CASSVDGNSPLHF
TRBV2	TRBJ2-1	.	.	CASTLRTGNNEQFF
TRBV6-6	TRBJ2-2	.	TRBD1	CASSYATGGNTGELFF